This T cell receptor (beta chain) stems from a study of human T cells and chemical hapten exposure. Turning to the study itself: TCR yields per sample varied mostly from small pooled library volume differences.

Indicated time point: patch test 1, 2 weeks after DPC sensitization. Treatment reported: therapeutic diphenylcyclopropenone sensitization with weekly scalp DPC. Researchers extracted total RNA from unfractionated whole blood. This CDR3 region has 14 residues. Trimming removed 10 bases from V and 6 bases from J; junction bases left unmatched: 11. Germline V gene sequence: CDR1 ENHRY, CDR2 SYGVKD. Separate cDNA molecules received unique molecular identifiers, which the library attached to them. Using its own MiXCR run on the RACE reads, TCRdb lists one record per CDR3 protein. The sample lists 150,000 to 200,000 distinct CDR3 sequences; about 14% were seen once.

The V gene is TRBV10-3, the J gene TRBJ1-1, with 10 bases that match TRBD1. The sequence was collected from a woman aged 25-40 years with alopecia areata. Some clones in this sample may be carry-over from other donors' samples. The material was whole blood, obtained in connection with sensitization to the hapten diphenylcyclopropenone (DPC). The CDR3 protein is CATVGRDRGSEAFF. The CDR3 region has the DNA TGTGCCACTGTCGGTAGGGACAGGGGTTCTGAAGCTTTCTTT.